Following are 6 T cell receptor beta chains from one sample sequenced in a study of cytomegalovirus exposure and HLA in healthy donors (dated by TCRdb to about 2017). Library construction relied on the immunoSEQ multiplex PCR assay. A mixture of 60 forward primers for TCR Vbeta segments and 13 reverse primers for TCR Jbeta segments was used in the multiplex PCR. Entries here come from immuneACCESS through TCRdb and include only in-frame sequences with V and J called. Some clones fail to appear in such tables; in the studies checked, an unresolved V gene covers under half of the shortfall, and the cause of the remainder is unknown. This sample's records show more than 50,000 clones. Jointly, the top ten make up 6.5% to 8% of the sample. The material sequenced was PBMCs. These receptors were obtained from a woman in her 40s in good health and CMV-seronegative.

The genes are TRBV5-1 and TRBJ1-2; a possible D gene is TRBD1 (6 bases). The length of the CDR3 is 14 residues. Germline loops: CDR1 SGHRS, CDR2 YFSETQ. Deletions cut 4 bases from V and 6 bases from J, with 16 bases between. The CDR3 DNA reads as TGCGCCAGCAGCCTGATACAGGGAGTGGATGGCTACACCTTC. Protein sequence: CASSLIQGVDGYTF.

V usage is TRBV5-1 and J usage is TRBJ2-2; 8 bases map to TRBD1. CDR1 is SGHRS, CDR2 YFSETQ, per germline. The J segment lost 0 bases and the V segment lost 2 bases, leaving 3 bases of the junction unmatched. The length of the CDR3 is 16 residues. The CDR3 sequence is CASSFSTGANTGELFF. DNA for the CDR3: TGCGCCAGCAGCTTCTCGACAGGGGCGAACACCGGGGAGCTGTTTTTT. The full variable domain, rest sourced from reference TRBV5-1 and TRBJ2-2, is KAGVTQTPRYLIKTRGQQVTLSCSPISGHRSVSWYQQTPGQGLQFLFEYFSETQRNKGNFPGRFSGRQFSNSRSEMNVSTLELGDSALYLCASSFSTGANTGELFFGEGSRLTVL.

This sequence joins TRBV6-4 and TRBJ1-1, with 7 bases fitting TRBD1. The V segment lost 9 bases and the J segment 2 bases; nucleotides outside the gene matches: 6. The CDR3 covers 13 residues. The germline V gene has CDR1 MRHNA and CDR2 SNTAGT. CDR3 in DNA: TGTGCCAGTAGCTACAGGGGCAACACTGAAGCTTTCTTT. As protein: CASSYRGNTEAFF.

The J gene is TRBJ1-5, the V gene TRBV28; D remains unclear. V was trimmed by 4 bases and J by 7 bases, leaving 5 bases between them. This CDR3 spans 11 amino acids. Germline V gene sequence: CDR1 MDHEN, CDR2 SYDVKM. CDR3 region: CASSSLQPQHF. Here the CDR3 DNA reads TGTGCCAGCAGTTCTTTGCAGCCCCAGCATTTT.

The chain combines TRBV7-9 with TRBJ2-2; tentative D call: TRBD2 (5 bases). Germline CDR1 reads SEHNR; CDR2 reads FQNEAQ (reference sequence). Trimming removed 3 bases at V and 5 bases at J, with 13 bases between. The CDR3 contains 15 residues. This CDR3 is CASSFRLAGTGELFF. Here the CDR3 DNA reads TGTGCCAGCAGCTTTAGGCTAGCCGGAACCGGGGAGCTGTTTTTT.

The rearrangement joins TRBV7-2 to TRBJ2-7; D is possibly TRBD2 (6 bases). V lost 1 base to trimming and J lost 3 bases, with 7 bases between them. CDR1 SGHTA and CDR2 FQGNSA come from the germline V gene. The CDR3 is 13 amino acids. The CDR3 here is CASSLGGVYEQYF. Written as DNA, the CDR3 is TGTGCCAGCAGCTTAGGGGGGGTCTACGAGCAGTACTTC.